The clone carrying this T cell receptor (beta chain) is deemed medium-sized by its frequency. The sample comes from a study of human CD8 memory T cell subsets. Making the TCR beta libraries relied on UMI-labeled 5' RACE. TCRdb re-called the 5' RACE reads; one entry per CDR3 protein, DNA not given. The table lists about 6,200 distinct CDR3 sequences. CDR1 and CDR2 from the germline V gene are WSHSY and SAAADI. This CDR3 spans 12 amino acids. The receptor's source is a human donor in good health. The chain joins TRBV10-2 to TRBJ2-1. Sequences were obtained from CD8+ effector memory T cells (TEM) sorted from PBMCs. Subset described: effector memory CD8 T cells, CCR7- CD45RO+ CD95+. Here the CDR3 reads CASRKDWDEQFF.